This T cell receptor (beta chain) was captured in a study of blood T cells in healthy people across ages. General study findings and limits: Naive T cell percentage strongly correlated with TCR beta diversity. In long-lived donors, naive CD4+ cell counts and diversity exceeded those of aged donors.

The authors ran a second PCR of about 7 to 11 cycles using a sample-barcoded 5' primer and a J-beta primer mix. TCRdb used MiXCR to reprocess the 5' RACE reads, holding one entry per CDR3 protein. This table has more than 500,000 distinct CDR3 sequences, 25% to 30% appearing once. The sample, about 10 milliliters of peripheral blood, was drawn from each donor. There are many counts of this clonotype. Its antigen is still unknown. CDR3 length: 14 residues. Trimming removed 7 bases from V and 2 bases from J; junction bases left unmatched: 6. CDR1 is SQVTM, CDR2 ANQGSEA, per germline. Material: blood. This TCR was recovered from a woman in her 70s in good health. The V and J genes are TRBV29-1 and TRBJ2-2, with 8 bases that match TRBD1. This chain's CDR3 is CSASGTGNTGELFF. The CDR3 nucleotides read TGCAGCGCCTCCGGGACAGGCAACACCGGGGAGCTGTTTTTT.